These T cell receptor beta chains were read from a single sample in a study of OX40 agonist ivuxolimab in advanced cancers. Here immunoSEQ multiplex PCR was the method, and the copy in TCRdb shows in-frame clones only, minus some. The sample has some 66,000 clones; around 83% are singletons. This sample comprised CD4+ or CD8+ T cells sorted from blood, obtained in a trial of the OX40 agonist ivuxolimab. These TCRs come from an adult with an advanced solid tumor such as melanoma, head and neck, liver or kidney cancer. CDR3s include the opening cysteine and the closing phenylalanine or tryptophan. The D gene is left open where the match is weak. Rows give clone size only sometimes, using once, few, many, or a class for an expanded clone.

d_call: -; j_call: TRBJ2-2; clone_size: -; v_call: TRBV27; cdr3_aa: CASSSPPLNTGELFF; cdr3_nt: TGTGCCAGCAGTTCCCCCCCATTGAACACCGGGGAGCTGTTTTTT
d_call: TRBD1; j_call: TRBJ2-5; clone_size: few; v_call: TRBV19; cdr3_aa: CASSAAGQGGQETQYF; cdr3_nt: TGTGCCAGTAGTGCTGCGGGACAGGGGGGGCAAGAGACCCAGTACTTC
d_call: -; j_call: TRBJ2-5; clone_size: -; v_call: TRBV7-7; cdr3_aa: CASSRRETQYF; cdr3_nt: TGTGCCAGCAGCCGTCGGGAGACCCAGTACTTC
d_call: -; j_call: TRBJ2-7; clone_size: -; v_call: TRBV30; cdr3_aa: CASLTTYEQYF; cdr3_nt: TGTGCCTCCCTCACTACCTACGAGCAGTACTTC
d_call: -; j_call: TRBJ2-2; clone_size: -; v_call: TRBV28; cdr3_aa: CASSPNRANTGELFF; cdr3_nt: TGTGCCAGCAGCCCAAACAGGGCGAACACCGGGGAGCTGTTTTTT
d_call: -; j_call: TRBJ1-3; clone_size: -; v_call: TRBV6-1; cdr3_aa: CASSEVRQAGNTIYF; cdr3_nt: TGTGCCAGCAGTGAAGTTAGACAGGCTGGAAACACCATATATTTT
d_call: TRBD2; j_call: TRBJ2-3; clone_size: -; v_call: TRBV7-3; cdr3_aa: CASGGLAGGTDTQYF; cdr3_nt: TGTGCCAGCGGAGGACTAGCGGGCGGCACAGATACGCAGTATTTT
d_call: -; j_call: TRBJ1-4; clone_size: -; v_call: TRBV5-1; cdr3_aa: CASSSTGKWDNEKLFF; cdr3_nt: TGCGCCAGCAGCTCAACAGGGAAGTGGGATAATGAAAAACTGTTTTTT
d_call: TRBD2; j_call: TRBJ2-5; clone_size: once; v_call: TRBV14; cdr3_aa: CASSQQGLAEETQYF; cdr3_nt: TGTGCCAGCAGCCAACAGGGACTAGCGGAAGAGACCCAGTACTTC
d_call: -; j_call: TRBJ1-1; clone_size: -; v_call: TRBV29-1; cdr3_aa: CSVEVQGDTEAFF; cdr3_nt: TGCAGCGTTGAAGTACAGGGCGACACTGAAGCTTTCTTT
d_call: -; j_call: TRBJ2-7; clone_size: -; v_call: TRBV7-9; cdr3_aa: CANSLDHYEQYF; cdr3_nt: TGTGCCAACAGCTTAGATCATTACGAGCAGTACTTC
d_call: TRBD1; j_call: TRBJ2-2; clone_size: few; v_call: TRBV7-9; cdr3_aa: CASSPRQGRVDTGELFF; cdr3_nt: TGTGCCAGCAGCCCCCGACAGGGAAGGGTGGACACCGGGGAGCTGTTTTTT
d_call: -; j_call: TRBJ1-4; clone_size: -; v_call: TRBV6-1; cdr3_aa: CASSEGNDNEKLFF; cdr3_nt: TGTGCCAGCAGTGAGGGGAATGACAATGAAAAACTGTTTTTT
d_call: -; j_call: TRBJ2-3; clone_size: -; v_call: TRBV7-3; cdr3_aa: CASSPARGQDTQYF; cdr3_nt: TGTGCCAGCAGCCCCGCCCGTGGCCAAGATACGCAGTATTTT
d_call: -; j_call: TRBJ1-2; clone_size: once; v_call: TRBV19; cdr3_aa: CASSIPGTFYGYTF; cdr3_nt: TGTGCCAGTAGTATCCCAGGAACTTTCTATGGCTACACCTTC
d_call: -; j_call: TRBJ2-1; clone_size: -; v_call: TRBV18; cdr3_aa: CASSLGGQSSYNEQFF; cdr3_nt: TGTGCCAGCTCCCTAGGGGGGCAAAGCTCCTACAATGAGCAGTTCTTC
d_call: TRBD1; j_call: TRBJ1-3; clone_size: -; v_call: TRBV4-2; cdr3_aa: CASSQEPQGYTIYF; cdr3_nt: TGTGCCAGCAGCCAAGAGCCACAGGGGTACACCATATATTTT
d_call: -; j_call: TRBJ2-2; clone_size: few; v_call: TRBV28; cdr3_aa: CASRKDELRDTGELFF; cdr3_nt: TGTGCCAGCAGAAAAGACGAACTGCGTGACACCGGGGAGCTGTTTTTT
d_call: -; j_call: TRBJ2-7; clone_size: -; v_call: TRBV19; cdr3_aa: CASSIAQNSYEQYF; cdr3_nt: TGTGCCAGTAGTATAGCGCAAAACTCCTACGAGCAGTACTTC
d_call: -; j_call: TRBJ2-1; clone_size: -; v_call: TRBV6-4; cdr3_aa: CASSYDERRNNEQFF; cdr3_nt: TGTGCCAGCTCCTATGATGAGCGCCGGAACAATGAGCAGTTCTTC
d_call: -; j_call: TRBJ2-1; clone_size: -; v_call: TRBV2; cdr3_aa: CASSGLLDPNEQFF; cdr3_nt: TGTGCCAGCAGTGGGCTTCTCGACCCCAATGAGCAGTTCTTC
d_call: -; j_call: TRBJ1-2; clone_size: -; v_call: TRBV5-1; cdr3_aa: CASSLGQIYGYTF; cdr3_nt: TGCGCCAGCAGCTTGGGACAGATCTATGGCTACACCTTC
d_call: -; j_call: TRBJ2-5; clone_size: -; v_call: TRBV6-1; cdr3_aa: CASSGTGSATQYF; cdr3_nt: TGTGCCAGCAGTGGTACAGGTTCGGCGACCCAGTACTTC
d_call: TRBD1; j_call: TRBJ1-6; clone_size: few; v_call: TRBV29-1; cdr3_aa: CSALIRGHNSPLHF; cdr3_nt: TGCAGCGCACTCATCAGGGGGCATAATTCACCCCTCCACTTT
d_call: -; j_call: TRBJ2-7; clone_size: once; v_call: TRBV6-1; cdr3_aa: CASSEPGAQREQYF; cdr3_nt: TGTGCCAGCAGTGAACCTGGGGCGCAACGCGAGCAGTACTTC
d_call: -; j_call: TRBJ1-5; clone_size: -; v_call: TRBV19; cdr3_aa: CASSGDGDQPQHF; cdr3_nt: TGTGCCAGTAGTGGGGATGGAGATCAGCCCCAGCATTTT
d_call: -; j_call: TRBJ2-1; clone_size: -; v_call: TRBV11-2; cdr3_aa: CASSPPTNEQFF; cdr3_nt: TGTGCCAGCAGCCCCCCAACCAATGAGCAGTTCTTC
d_call: -; j_call: TRBJ2-3; clone_size: once; v_call: TRBV4-2; cdr3_aa: CASSQEVYGYTDTQYF; cdr3_nt: TGTGCCAGCAGCCAAGAGGTGTACGGCTACACAGATACGCAGTATTTT
d_call: -; j_call: TRBJ2-3; clone_size: few; v_call: TRBV15; cdr3_aa: CATSRDLILFTDTQYF; cdr3_nt: TGTGCCACCAGCAGAGACCTCATACTCTTCACAGATACGCAGTATTTT
d_call: -; j_call: TRBJ2-3; clone_size: -; v_call: TRBV5-1; cdr3_aa: CASSRRWGDTQYF; cdr3_nt: TGCGCCAGCAGCCGGAGGTGGGGAGATACGCAGTATTTT
d_call: -; j_call: TRBJ1-2; clone_size: few; v_call: TRBV30; cdr3_aa: CAFDRYYGYTF; cdr3_nt: TGTGCCTTCGACCGATACTATGGCTACACCTTC
d_call: TRBD1; j_call: TRBJ1-2; clone_size: -; v_call: TRBV29-1; cdr3_aa: CSVKDRVYGYTF; cdr3_nt: TGCAGCGTAAAGGACAGGGTTTATGGCTACACCTTC
d_call: -; j_call: TRBJ1-4; clone_size: -; v_call: TRBV7-9; cdr3_aa: CASSLDGGRGNEKLFF; cdr3_nt: TGTGCCAGCAGCTTAGATGGGGGGCGCGGTAATGAAAAACTGTTTTTT
d_call: -; j_call: TRBJ1-3; clone_size: -; v_call: TRBV5-1; cdr3_aa: CASSLDGSGNTIYF; cdr3_nt: TGCGCCAGCAGCTTGGACGGCAGCGGAAACACCATATATTTT
d_call: TRBD1; j_call: TRBJ2-7; clone_size: -; v_call: TRBV12-5; cdr3_aa: CASGLAAGGTGFHEQYF; cdr3_nt: TGTGCTAGTGGTTTGGCCGCCGGCGGGACAGGGTTCCACGAGCAGTACTTC
d_call: TRBD2; j_call: TRBJ2-3; clone_size: -; v_call: TRBV7-2; cdr3_aa: CASSLAGQSTDTQYF; cdr3_nt: TGTGCCAGCAGCCTAGCGGGCCAAAGCACAGATACGCAGTATTTT
d_call: TRBD1; j_call: TRBJ1-5; clone_size: -; v_call: TRBV19; cdr3_aa: CASSSGDSHLPGPQHF; cdr3_nt: TGTGCCAGTAGTAGTGGGGACAGCCACTTGCCAGGGCCCCAGCATTTT
d_call: -; j_call: TRBJ2-1; clone_size: -; v_call: TRBV19; cdr3_aa: CASSINEDNEQFF; cdr3_nt: TGTGCCAGTAGTATCAACGAGGACAATGAGCAGTTCTTC
d_call: TRBD1; j_call: TRBJ1-5; clone_size: -; v_call: TRBV19; cdr3_aa: CASSSPQDRENQPQHF; cdr3_nt: TGTGCCAGTAGTAGCCCCCAGGACAGGGAGAATCAGCCCCAGCATTTT
d_call: -; j_call: TRBJ2-2; clone_size: few; v_call: TRBV6-4; cdr3_aa: CASSDQGSAGELFF; cdr3_nt: TGTGCCAGCAGTGACCAGGGTTCGGCCGGGGAGCTGTTTTTT
d_call: -; j_call: TRBJ1-5; clone_size: once; v_call: TRBV29-1; cdr3_aa: CSVGDSNQPQHF; cdr3_nt: TGCAGCGTTGGGGACAGCAATCAGCCCCAGCATTTT
d_call: -; j_call: TRBJ2-1; clone_size: -; v_call: TRBV28; cdr3_aa: CASSLVEITYNEQFF; cdr3_nt: TGTGCCAGCAGTTTAGTCGAAATCACCTACAATGAGCAGTTCTTC
d_call: TRBD1; j_call: TRBJ2-7; clone_size: -; v_call: TRBV19; cdr3_aa: CASRQGARYEQYF; cdr3_nt: TGTGCCAGTCGACAGGGGGCCCGCTACGAGCAGTACTTC
d_call: -; j_call: TRBJ2-7; clone_size: -; v_call: TRBV5-4; cdr3_aa: CASSLGTAAYEQYF; cdr3_nt: TGTGCCAGCAGCTTGGGGACGGCGGCCTACGAGCAGTACTTC
d_call: TRBD1; j_call: TRBJ1-4; clone_size: -; v_call: TRBV5-6; cdr3_aa: CASSLDRGNEKLFF; cdr3_nt: TGTGCCAGCAGCTTGGACAGGGGAAATGAAAAACTGTTTTTT
d_call: TRBD1; j_call: TRBJ1-5; clone_size: -; v_call: TRBV9; cdr3_aa: CASSGRGDNQPQHF; cdr3_nt: TGTGCCAGCAGCGGCAGGGGGGATAATCAGCCCCAGCATTTT
d_call: TRBD1; j_call: TRBJ2-3; clone_size: -; v_call: TRBV6-5; cdr3_aa: CASSKDRRTDTQYF; cdr3_nt: TGTGCCAGCAGCAAGGACAGGCGCACAGATACGCAGTATTTT
d_call: -; j_call: TRBJ2-3; clone_size: -; v_call: TRBV18; cdr3_aa: CASSGLSSTDTQYF; cdr3_nt: TGTGCCAGCTCAGGTCTTTCTAGCACAGATACGCAGTATTTT
d_call: -; j_call: TRBJ1-4; clone_size: -; v_call: TRBV5-1; cdr3_aa: CASSLAGGFDEKLFF; cdr3_nt: TGCGCCAGCAGCTTGGCGGGGGGTTTTGATGAAAAACTGTTTTTT
d_call: -; j_call: TRBJ2-4; clone_size: -; v_call: TRBV30; cdr3_aa: CAWGAGVLAKNIQYF; cdr3_nt: TGTGCCTGGGGGGCCGGCGTTCTGGCCAAAAACATTCAGTACTTC
d_call: TRBD1; j_call: TRBJ2-3; clone_size: -; v_call: TRBV4-3; cdr3_aa: CASSLAPGQGITDTQYF; cdr3_nt: TGCGCCAGCAGCCTCGCTCCGGGACAGGGGATCACAGATACGCAGTATTTT
d_call: -; j_call: TRBJ2-5; clone_size: -; v_call: TRBV5-1; cdr3_aa: CASSLGLSTDGEETQYF; cdr3_nt: TGCGCCAGCAGCTTGGGACTGTCAACCGACGGGGAAGAGACCCAGTACTTC